Presented here are 20 T cell receptor beta chains from one specimen sequenced in a study of CD8+CD57+ T cells in acquired aplastic anemia. The template for TCR beta VDJ and CDR3 sequence profiling was genomic DNA. TCRdb redid the calling of the reads with MiXCR, one entry per CDR3 protein. Of some 290,000 distinct CDR3 sequences in the sample, 55% to 65% were seen once. Specimen: sorted CD4+, CD8+, or CD8+CD57+ T cells (not recorded which) from PBMCs. These TCRs come from a human donor with severe aplastic anemia or a healthy control (not recorded which).

The chain combines TRBV2 with TRBJ2-6; TRBD2 aligns across 10 bases. CDR3 length: 16 amino acids. The V segment lost 7 bases and the J segment 2 bases; nucleotides outside the gene matches: 5. In germline, CDR1 is SNHLY, CDR2 FYNNEI. The CDR3 DNA reads TGTGCCAGCATTAAAAGCGGGGGGGCTGGGGCCAACGTCCTGACTTTC. This encodes CASIKSGGAGANVLTF. The full variable domain, in which reference TRBV2 and TRBJ2-6 provide the parts outside the CDR3, is EPEVTQTPSHQVTQMGQEVILRCVPISNHLYFYWYRQILGQKVEFLVSFYNNEISEKSEIFDDQFSVERPDGSNFTLKIRSTKLEDSAMYFCASIKSGGAGANVLTFGAGSRLTVL.

CDR3 sequence: CASSEGGARSYEQYF. In nucleotides, the CDR3 is TGTGCCAGCAGTGAGGGCGGGGCGCGCTCCTACGAGCAGTACTTC. V is TRBV2 and J is TRBJ2-7, with D tentatively TRBD2 (6 bases). Trimming took off 3 bases at V and 0 bases at J, with 12 bases between the two ends. The CDR3 loop spans 15 amino acids. CDR1 and CDR2 from the germline V gene are SNHLY and FYNNEI.

The chain employs TRBV7-2 and TRBJ1-1; D possibly corresponds to TRBD1 (5 bases). V gave up 5 bases and J gave up 1 base, with 14 bases separating them. In germline, CDR1 is SGHTA, CDR2 FQGNSA. This CDR3 spans 15 amino acids. As DNA, the CDR3 is TGTGCCAGCAGCAAAGAGAGGGGCGGGAACACTGAAGCTTTCTTT. Translation: CASSKERGGNTEAFF.

Ten or more counts support this clonotype. The gene calls are TRBV6-2 or TRBV6-3 and TRBJ2-5, with 7 bases fitting TRBD2. This CDR3 spans 15 amino acids. V lost 5 bases and J lost 1; bases outside the gene matches: 7. Germline CDR1 and CDR2: MNHEY and SVGEGT. CDR3 DNA sequence: TGTGCCAGCAGTAAGTTCGCGGGGGTCCAAGAGACCCAGTACTTC. It is translated as CASSKFAGVQETQYF.

This clonotype was counted ten times or more. V gene TRBV7-8 combines with J gene TRBJ1-3; no clear D gene. Trimming shortened V by 2 bases and J by 0 bases, and 8 bases separated the two germline ends. The CDR3 contains 15 residues. Germline V gene data show CDR1 as SGHVS and CDR2 as FQNEAQ. The CDR3 DNA is TGTGCCAGCAGCTTACCCGTGAGCTCTGGAAACACCATATATTTT. This translates into CASSLPVSSGNTIYF.

There are many counts of this clonotype. The V call is TRBV5-1, the J call TRBJ2-7; 11 positions match TRBD2. This CDR3 contains 18 residues. Trimming took 4 bases from V and 0 from J; bases not matched to a gene: 12. Germline values: CDR1 SGHRS, CDR2 YFSETQ. The CDR3 spells CASSPKRGLAGGSYEQYF. CDR3 coding DNA: TGCGCCAGCAGCCCAAAACGAGGGCTAGCGGGGGGCTCCTACGAGCAGTACTTC. Filled out from reference TRBV5-1 and TRBJ2-7, the complete variable domain reads KAGVTQTPRYLIKTRGQQVTLSCSPISGHRSVSWYQQTPGQGLQFLFEYFSETQRNKGNFPGRFSGRQFSNSRSEMNVSTLELGDSALYLCASSPKRGLAGGSYEQYFGPGTRLTVT.

The gene calls are TRBV5-1 and TRBJ1-1; D ambiguous. Trimming took 3 bases from V and 1 from J, leaving 10 bases between them. This CDR3 contains 14 residues. Germline V lookup: CDR1 SGHRS, CDR2 YFSETQ. This CDR3 reads CASSSPHENTEAFF. DNA of the CDR3: TGCGCCAGCAGCTCCCCACACGAGAACACTGAAGCTTTCTTT. The full variable domain, its missing parts supplied by reference TRBV5-1 and TRBJ1-1, is KAGVTQTPRYLIKTRGQQVTLSCSPISGHRSVSWYQQTPGQGLQFLFEYFSETQRNKGNFPGRFSGRQFSNSRSEMNVSTLELGDSALYLCASSSPHENTEAFFGQGTRLTVV.

This chain uses TRBV5-1 with TRBJ1-1; 7 nucleotides match TRBD1. The CDR3 has 15 residues. Looked up from germline, CDR1 is SGHRS and CDR2 is YFSETQ. V lost 0 bases, J lost 8 bases, and 10 bases stayed unmatched. The CDR3 spells CASSLEAGGRGEAFF. CDR3 sequence (DNA): TGCGCCAGCAGCTTGGAGGCAGGGGGGAGAGGGGAAGCTTTCTTT. Full variable domain (missing parts from reference TRBV5-1 and TRBJ1-1): KAGVTQTPRYLIKTRGQQVTLSCSPISGHRSVSWYQQTPGQGLQFLFEYFSETQRNKGNFPGRFSGRQFSNSRSEMNVSTLELGDSALYLCASSLEAGGRGEAFFGQGTRLTVV.

This clonotype was recorded many times. The V call is TRBV5-8, the J call TRBJ2-1; D may be TRBD1 or TRBD2 (5 bases each). This CDR3 spans 13 amino acids. Germline V gene lookup returns CDR1 SGHTS and CDR2 YDEGEE. Trimming took off 0 bases at V and 10 bases at J, with 11 bases between the two ends. The CDR3 protein is CASSLVGVGEQFF. CDR3 in DNA: TGTGCCAGCAGCTTGGTGGGGGTTGGGGAGCAGTTCTTC.

The rearrangement links TRBV7-9 to TRBJ2-7; 11 bases agree with TRBD1. Germline loops: CDR1 SEHNR, CDR2 FQNEAQ (reference sequence). CDR3 length: 15 amino acids. The V segment lost 4 bases and the J segment 2 bases; nucleotides outside the gene matches: 4. The CDR3 DNA follows: TGTGCCAGCAGCTCCAGGACAGGGGGCCCCTACGAGCAGTACTTC. This encodes CASSSRTGGPYEQYF.

The sample holds many counts of this clonotype. The junction departs from the called germline gene at one end, perhaps through a read error. This rearrangement joins TRBV5-6 to TRBJ2-1; 8 nucleotides agree with TRBD2. The CDR3 contains 15 residues. From germline, CDR1 is SGHDT and CDR2 YYEEEE. CDR3 bases: TGTGCCAGCAGTCTCACTAGCGGTAACCTGCACGTTTTAGTCTTC. Amino acid sequence: CASSLTSGNLHVLVF.

This clonotype was picked up a small number of times. The chain combines TRBV14 with TRBJ2-7; 9 bases are shared with TRBD2. The CDR3 is 14 amino acids. Germline lookup yields CDR1 SGHDN and CDR2 FVKESK. With 4 bases clipped from V and 4 bases from J, the junction kept 5 bases outside the gene matches. In DNA form, the CDR3 reads TGTGCCAGCAGCCGGACTAGCGAGCGTTACGAGCAGTACTTC. This gives the protein CASSRTSERYEQYF.

In the case of this clonotype: The CDR3 ends on some other residue instead of the conserved phenylalanine or tryptophan, so this is likely a read error. The genes are TRBV7-7 and TRBJ2-5; 11 nucleotides agree with TRBD2. Germline CDR1 and CDR2: SSHAT and FNYEAQ (reference sequence). This CDR3 comprises 18 residues. CDR3 loop: CAGSLRLAGGGEQETQYL. The CDR3 DNA sequence: TGTGCTGGCAGCTTAAGGCTAGCGGGGGGAGGAGAACAAGAGACCCAGTACCTC.

The sample holds many counts of this clonotype. This sequence joins TRBV3-1 and TRBJ1-2; 8 positions match TRBD1. The germline V gene has CDR1 LGHDT and CDR2 YNNKEL (reference sequence). This CDR3 spans 14 amino acids. V trimming: 2 bases; J trimming: 4 bases; junction bases outside the gene matches: 3. The CDR3: CASSQPGTGYGYTF. In nucleotides, the CDR3 is TGTGCCAGCAGCCAACCCGGGACAGGCTATGGCTACACCTTC. Full variable domain (missing parts from reference TRBV3-1 and TRBJ1-2): DTAVSQTPKYLVTQMGNDKSIKCEQNLGHDTMYWYKQDSKKFLKIMFSYNNKELIINETVPNRFSPKSPDKAHLNLHINSLELGDSAVYFCASSQPGTGYGYTFGSGTRLTVV.

The chain has TRBV24-1 and TRBJ1-2, with 9 nucleotides matching TRBD1. The CDR3 extends over 15 amino acids. V shed 2 bases and J 4 bases; nucleotides not matched to a gene: 4. Germline V gives CDR1 KGHDR, CDR2 SFDVKD. CDR3 nucleotides: TGTGCCACCAGTGATTCGGGACAGGGTTTCTATGGCTACACCTTC. Translation: CATSDSGQGFYGYTF.

With respect to this clonotype: A read error may account for a junction end that differs from germline. The chain carries TRBV7-2 and TRBJ2-7, with 8 positions matching TRBD2. The germline gives CDR1 SGHTA, CDR2 FQGNSA. The CDR3 consists of 15 residues. In DNA form, the CDR3 reads TGTGCCAGCAGCCTAGCCCCCAGCGGGAGCTACGAGCAGTACTTC. Translation gives CASSLAPSGSYEQYF.

The chain joins TRBV19 to TRBJ1-2; D is possibly TRBD1 (6 bases). V was shortened by 4 bases and J by 1 base, with 25 bases between the two germline ends. From germline, CDR1 is LNHDA and CDR2 SQIVND (reference sequence). The CDR3 is 19 amino acids. The chain's CDR3 is CASSKVRRTGLSFNYGYTF. The CDR3 DNA is TGTGCCAGTAGTAAAGTTAGAAGAACAGGGCTCTCATTTAACTATGGCTACACCTTC.

Comment on this clonotype: This may arise from a read error, as a much more abundant clone is one base away. The rearrangement joins TRBV10-3 to TRBJ2-1, with a tentative D call TRBD2 (6 bases). CDR1 and CDR2 (germline): ENHRY, SYGVKD. The CDR3 has 16 residues. V lost 5 bases and J 10 bases, leaving 24 bases between the germline ends. DNA for the CDR3: TGTGCCATCAGTTCGGAGGGGCTTGGGTTCCTGGGGGAGCAGTTCTTC. Its translation: CAISSEGLGFLGEQFF.

The rearrangement links TRBV7-6 to TRBJ2-3; D is uncertain. The CDR3 length is 14 residues. The germline V and J ends were trimmed by 3 bases and 1 base, with 8 bases remaining between them. CDR1 and CDR2 from the germline V gene are SGHVS and FNYEAQ. CDR3 in amino acids: CASSFSGGTDTQYF. The CDR3 region has the DNA TGTGCCAGCAGCTTTTCTGGGGGCACAGATACGCAGTATTTT.

V is TRBV19 and J is TRBJ1-5; maybe TRBD1 (5 bases). Germline V CDR1 and CDR2: LNHDA, SQIVND (reference sequence). The ends were cut back, 3 bases at V and 0 bases at J, with 9 bases in the middle. The length of the CDR3 is 15 residues. CDR3 bases: TGTGCCAGTAGTATGGGGGATTATAGCAATCAGCCCCAGCATTTT. This gives the protein CASSMGDYSNQPQHF.